This TCR beta chain was captured in a study of T cells in Graves' hyperthyroidism and ophthalmopathy (dated by TCRdb to the late 2010s). Describing the broader study: Peripheral blood was sampled at the time of initial diagnosis, prior to any treatment. The paper reports TCR Vbeta CDR3 sequencing of over 130 peripheral blood samples: some 44 ophthalmopathy, about 75 hyperthyroidism and approximately 17 progressor patients. Thyroid tissue and blood T-cell repertoires from about six Graves' hyperthyroidism patients were also compared in the study. Whether ophthalmopathy could be predicted prospectively was tested in an independent validation cohort made up of under 20 hyperthyroidism patients plus 17 patients who later progressed to ophthalmopathy. The roughly 94 discovery patients were randomly split 7:3 into training and test sets. To identify TCR V-J signatures that set the groups apart, the researchers used a discovery cohort of 100 patients, made up of under 50 with Graves' ophthalmopathy and 57 with stable Graves' hyperthyroidism. Once sampling was done, hyperthyroidism patients were given methimazole at a starting dose of 30 mg daily, whereas ophthalmopathy patients were given high-dose intravenous methylprednisolone.

This clonotype was seen a handful of times. It has no known antigen specificity. No base-level quality is on record; no much larger clone is a single base apart. Ophthalmopathy patients had moderately to severely active disease, with a Clinical Activity Score of 3 or more, a NOSPECS grade of 4 or more, and a disease duration of less than 3 months. Exclusion was applied to patients with uncontrolled infections, other autoimmune diseases, pregnancy or lactation. Clinical symptoms, serum thyroxine and TRAb, thyroid ultrasound, and orbital computed tomography formed the basis for the diagnoses. PBMCs were separated from around 9.1 ml of fresh peripheral blood using Ficoll-Paque density gradient centrifugation. Total RNA was extracted with Trizol reagent, and quality was checked on an Agilent 2100 Bioanalyzer. Results the study describes overall, beyond this receptor: During validation, the model predicted progression to ophthalmopathy a median of around 6 months ahead of onset, with around 71% sensitivity and 72% to 85% specificity. In cross-validation, a model built on a 13 V-J signature told ophthalmopathy apart from stable hyperthyroidism with under 90% sensitivity and roughly 81% specificity, and in testing the same model reached 80%/75%. Sample size was not statistically predetermined, and investigators were not blinded to group allocation. Blood samples also contained most of the expanded thyroid clonotypes (frequency above 0.001), which suggests that blood repertoires may reflect thyroid immune responses.

Taken from the germline V gene, the CDR1 and CDR2 loops are MDHEN and SYDVKM. Taken from cysteine to phenylalanine, the CDR3 has 15 residues. Only the CDR3 DNA is retained, 45 bases long and in frame from the first base. V is cut back by 5 bases and J by 3 bases, with 6 bases in the junction unmatched. Amplification of TCR beta CDR3 regions was carried out from RNA transcripts. For the first round of RT-PCR on the TCR CDR3, the HTBI primer set was used together with the Qiagen OneStep RT-PCR kit. Libraries were constructed in a second round of multiplex PCR, after which size selection and purification were performed. Paired-end sequencing of the libraries was performed with 100 bp reads on an Illumina HiSeq2000. In the authors' own workflow: SOAPnuke was used to process the raw data, throwing out any read that contained adapters or uncalled bases, had a mean Phred below 15, or lacked an exact constant-primer or identifier match. COPE v1.2.5 was used to merge the high-quality paired reads, and each unique nucleotide sequence was defined as a clonotype. MiTCR v1.1 was used to align the clonotypes against IMGT TRBV, TRBD and TRBJ reference segments. Only V-J combinations with frequency above 0.0001, covering 99% to 99.2% of repertoires, were analysed. A TCS score was defined as the ratio of F50 (clonal expansion) to E x V (chaos), with BLOSUM62-based TCRdist applied between CDR3 peptides within each V-J. Welch's t-statistics and random forest reduced around 520 V-J features to around 14, which were used in a naive Bayes classifier (R e1071). TCRdb redid the processing of the public reads, applying fastp at Q25 and MiXCR, and retained in-frame beta chains. One record per CDR3 amino acid sequence lists the most common genes and DNA. The V and J calls follow TCRdb's processing rather than the paper's. Present in this sample are almost 500,000 distinct CDR3 sequences, 22% of which were seen just once. 45% to 55% of the sample lies in the top ten.

The source of this sequence is a woman between 65 and 79 years old with Graves' ophthalmopathy. The sequenced sample was blood. The chain was built from TRBV28 and TRBJ2-7; 11 bases in between match TRBD1. In nucleotide form, the sequence is TGTGCCAGCAGTCCCCCGGGACAGGGGGGCTACGAGCAGTACTTC. Its amino acids are CASSPPGQGGYEQYF.